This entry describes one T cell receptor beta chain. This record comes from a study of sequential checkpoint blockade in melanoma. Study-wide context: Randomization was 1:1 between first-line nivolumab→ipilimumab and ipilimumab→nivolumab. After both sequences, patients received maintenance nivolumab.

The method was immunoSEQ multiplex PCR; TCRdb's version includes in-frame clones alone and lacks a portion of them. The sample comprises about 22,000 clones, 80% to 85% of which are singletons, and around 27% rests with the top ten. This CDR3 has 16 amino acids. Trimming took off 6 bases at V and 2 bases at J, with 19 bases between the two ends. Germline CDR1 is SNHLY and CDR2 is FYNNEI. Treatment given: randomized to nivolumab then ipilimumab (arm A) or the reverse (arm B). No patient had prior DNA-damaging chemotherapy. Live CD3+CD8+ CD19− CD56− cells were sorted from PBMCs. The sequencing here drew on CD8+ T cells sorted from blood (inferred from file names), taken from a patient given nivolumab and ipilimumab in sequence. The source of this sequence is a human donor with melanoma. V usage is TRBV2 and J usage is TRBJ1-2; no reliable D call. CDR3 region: CASRQTGRGRNYGYTF. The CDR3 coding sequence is TGTGCCAGCAGACAAACCGGGAGAGGACGGAACTATGGCTACACCTTC.